The following is a T cell receptor beta chain sequence with its context. In the source study's methods: ImmunoSEQ output held junction-only sequences without quality scores, so filtering differed. Here immunoSEQ multiplex PCR was the method, and the copy in TCRdb shows in-frame clones only, minus some. The DNA was the basis for D and trimming; V, J and clone size are from that table. This sample has about 2.3 million clones, with roughly 93% found just once. The source of the sample is a study of shared clonotypes between healthy human individuals. The wider study: Each donor had three CD4 naive, three CD4 memory, two CD8 naive and one CD8 memory plate.

The germline gives CDR1 LNHNV, CDR2 YYDKDF (reference sequence). This CDR3 comprises 16 residues. Trimming stripped 1 base from V and 1 base from J, with 12 bases between. Material: naive CD4+ T cells from PBMCs. The subset is: CD45RA+ positively selected. The clonotype was recovered from a man between 18 and 29 years old in good health. Some clones in this sample may be carry-over from other donors' samples. J is TRBJ2-3 and V is TRBV15, with D possibly TRBD1 on 5 matching bases. The CDR3 spells CATSRGQGRGTDTQYF. As DNA, the CDR3 is TGTGCCACCAGCAGAGGTCAGGGCCGGGGCACAGATACGCAGTATTTT.